The T cell receptor beta chain under discussion was sequenced for a study of identical twins. Template switching, a step in the protocol, added a universal primer site, and cDNA carried unique molecular identifiers. TCRdb re-derived calls from the 5' RACE reads in MiXCR, one entry per CDR3 protein. The table shows 400,000 to 600,000 distinct CDR3 sequences, with about 22% occurring only once. Remarks on this clonotype: The antigen remains undetermined.

Study outcomes and limitations: Fewer insertions characterized abundant cord blood beta clonotypes, whereas memory repertoires showed none.

This sample also appeared in a second study, on yellow fever vaccine responses in identical twins.

This sequence was found in a woman younger than 30 in good health. The specimen was CD4+ T cells sorted from blood.

CDR3 region: CASSEDLLAGGSSSYNEQFF. Written as DNA, the CDR3 is TGTGCCAGCAGTGAAGACCTGCTAGCGGGGGGGTCAAGCTCCTACAATGAGCAGTTCTTC. This chain links TRBV6-1 with TRBJ2-1; 12 bases map to TRBD2. The CDR3 spans 20 residues. Germline V gives CDR1 MNHNS, CDR2 SASEGT. Losses at the gene ends were 1 base for V and 0 bases for J; bases not matched to a gene: 10.